A single sample gave rise to the 18 T cell receptor beta chains below, sequenced in a study of blood T cells in healthy people across ages. PCR was performed a second time for about 7 to 12 cycles using a sample-barcoded 5' primer and a J-beta primer mix. TCRdb re-called the 5' RACE reads through MiXCR, storing one row per CDR3 protein. The profile covers 780,000 or so distinct CDR3 sequences, with roughly 56% appearing a single time and 20% to 30% taken by the ten largest. The specimen was blood. The receptor source for this set is a man in his forties in good health.

The rearrangement links TRBV20-1 to TRBJ2-5; 14 bases align to TRBD2. Germline-derived CDR1 and CDR2 are DFQATT and SNEGSKA (reference sequence). This CDR3 contains 16 residues. The J segment lost 7 bases and the V segment lost 3 bases, leaving 10 bases of the junction unmatched. The CDR3 DNA is TGCAGTGCTAGTCCCCAGGGACTAGCGGGAGTTGCGACCCAGTACTTC. Translation: CSASPQGLAGVATQYF.

The chain has TRBV12-3 or TRBV12-4 and TRBJ1-2; D not certain. The CDR3 length is 14 residues. V lost 7 bases and J 1 base, leaving 13 bases between the germline ends. CDR3 amino acids: CASTRGGLNYGYTF. The DNA for the CDR3 is TGTGCCAGCACCCGCGGAGGGCTTAACTATGGCTACACCTTC.

This clonotype was found a few times. At one end, the junction sequence differs from germline, possibly due to a read error. V gene TRBV7-9 combines with J gene TRBJ2-1, with TRBD2 matching 9 bases. Per the germline V gene, CDR1 is SEHNR and CDR2 is FQNEAQ (reference sequence). CDR3 size: 14 residues. CDR3 loop: CASSLAGEIYEQFF. The CDR3 bases are TGTGCCAGCAGTTTAGCGGGAGAGATCTATGAGCAGTTCTTC.

This clonotype has just a few counts. The chain couples TRBV12-3 or TRBV12-4 to TRBJ2-3, with 8 bases aligning to TRBD2. The length of the CDR3 is 14 residues. J gave up 2 bases and V 8 bases, and 6 bases lay outside the gene matches. The CDR3 here is CASRGGISTDTQYF. Written as DNA, the CDR3 is TGTGCCAGCCGGGGGGGCATCTCCACAGATACGCAGTATTTT.

This clonotype turned up a few times. The gene calls are TRBV27 and TRBJ2-1; TRBD2 is a possible D gene (6 bases). The CDR3 sequence is 16 residues long. Per the germline V gene, CDR1 is MNHEY and CDR2 is SMNVEV (reference sequence). The ends were cut back, 2 bases at V and 5 bases at J, with 16 bases in the middle. CDR3 amino acids: CASSLVGFGEDNEQFF. CDR3 DNA sequence: TGTGCCAGCAGTTTAGTCGGTTTCGGGGAGGACAATGAGCAGTTCTTC.

In this sample, this clonotype turned up a few times. This rearrangement joins TRBV4-1 to TRBJ2-1; D might be TRBD2 (6 bases). CDR3 length: 19 residues. Trimming took off 0 bases at V and 9 bases at J, with 27 bases between the two ends. CDR1 is MGHRA and CDR2 is YSYEKL in the germline V gene. CDR3 DNA sequence: TGCGCCAGCAGCCAAGATAGGGTCCTCAGGGAAGCGGAGGGCGGTGAGCAGTTCTTC. This sequence encodes CASSQDRVLREAEGGEQFF.

The chain joins TRBV10-3 to TRBJ2-7; maybe TRBD2 (7 bases). Trimming left V 7 bases short and J 6 bases short, with 16 bases between. The germline V gene encodes CDR1 ENHRY and CDR2 SYGVKD. This CDR3 is built from 13 residues. CDR3 region: CAITEGGGAEQYF. The CDR3 DNA follows: TGTGCCATCACTGAAGGAGGGGGGGCCGAGCAGTACTTC.

The gene calls are TRBV4-1 and TRBJ2-7; D perhaps matches TRBD2 (6 bases). This CDR3 is 15 amino acids long. Trimming cost V 1 base and J 1 base, with 11 bases left between them. Germline lookup yields CDR1 MGHRA and CDR2 YSYEKL. This chain's CDR3 is CASSQAGTDSYEQYF. CDR3 nucleotides: TGCGCCAGCAGCCAAGCCGGGACTGATTCCTACGAGCAGTACTTC.

This clonotype has a single count. The J gene is TRBJ2-1, the V gene TRBV20-1; 10 bases fit TRBD2. Germline-derived CDR1 and CDR2 are DFQATT and SNEGSKA (reference sequence). Trimming cost V 3 bases and J 9 bases; bases outside gene matches: 8. The CDR3 has 14 amino acids. This CDR3 is CSARIQREGREQFF. In nucleotides, the CDR3 is TGCAGTGCTAGGATCCAGCGGGAGGGCCGTGAGCAGTTCTTC.

The chain is built from TRBV15 and TRBJ1-1; no firm D call. V shed 2 bases and J shed 3 bases, with 10 bases lying between them. The CDR3 runs 14 residues. Germline CDR1 and CDR2: LNHNV and YYDKDF (reference sequence). CDR3 sequence reads: CATSRRGLDTEAFF. The CDR3 bases are TGTGCCACCAGCAGAAGAGGGCTGGACACTGAAGCTTTCTTT.

The chain employs TRBV21-1 and TRBJ2-7; the D call of TRBD1 is as the table states it, not checked on the DNA. TRBV21-1 is a recognized pseudogene. This CDR3 is built from 15 residues. CDR3 loop: CASSIPGQGVYEQYF. For the CDR3, the DNA is TGTGCCAGCAGCATCCCGGGACAGGGTGTCTACGAGCAGTACTTC.

This clonotype was seen only a few times. The chain carries TRBV28 and TRBJ2-3; no definite D call. Germline V CDR1 and CDR2: MDHEN, SYDVKM. The CDR3 length is 14 residues. Trimming removed 1 base from V and 4 bases from J, with 9 bases in between. The CDR3: CASSLSGFSDTQYF. DNA for the CDR3: TGTGCCAGCAGTTTATCCGGGTTTTCAGATACGCAGTATTTT.

The chain links TRBV7-6 to TRBJ2-1; possibly TRBD1 or TRBD2 for D (5 bases each). The J call may be wrong; the DNA end is better matched by TRBJ2-7. The germline V gene has CDR1 SGHVS and CDR2 FNYEAQ. CDR3 size: 14 residues. CDR3 bases: TGTGCCAGCAGCTCCACCGGGACGACCCACGAGCAGTACTTC. Translating gives CASSSTGTTHEQYF.

This clonotype was counted between two and nine times. The rearrangement links TRBV12-3 or TRBV12-4 to TRBJ2-3; 12 nucleotides line up with TRBD1. The CDR3 extends over 17 amino acids. V gave up 5 bases and J gave up 4 bases; unmatched junction bases: 10. As DNA, the CDR3 is TGTGCCAGCAGTATAACCTCCGGGACAGGGGGCGCAGATACGCAGTATTTT. Protein product: CASSITSGTGGADTQYF.

The J gene is TRBJ1-1, the V gene TRBV7-6; D call uncertain. The germline gives CDR1 SGHVS, CDR2 FNYEAQ. The V end was cut by 0 bases, the J end by 5 bases, with 13 bases between. The CDR3 contains 15 residues. CDR3 amino acids: CASSLARTQSTEAFF. DNA for the CDR3: TGTGCCAGCAGCTTAGCGAGGACTCAGAGTACTGAAGCTTTCTTT.

The chain is built from TRBV29-1 and TRBJ2-5; 9 bases map to TRBD2. This CDR3 is built from 15 residues. V was pared by 7 bases and J by 4 bases, with 13 bases of the junction left unmatched. Per the germline V gene, CDR1 is SQVTM and CDR2 is ANQGSEA. CDR3 protein: CSAGRIAGVGETQYF. The CDR3 coding sequence is TGCAGCGCCGGGAGAATAGCGGGAGTAGGAGAGACCCAGTACTTC.

Note on this clonotype: At one end, the junction sequence differs from germline, possibly due to a read error. The V gene is TRBV20-1, the J gene TRBJ2-3; 7 bases align to TRBD2. Germline V gives CDR1 DFQATT, CDR2 SNEGSKA (reference sequence). The CDR3 totals 16 residues. CDR3 bases: TGCGGTGCTAGATTAGCTAGCGGTTCTAGCACAGATACGCAGTATTTT. The encoded protein is CGARLASGSSTDTQYF.

V gene TRBV29-1 combines with J gene TRBJ1-2; TRBD1 is a possible D gene (6 bases). Germline lookup yields CDR1 SQVTM and CDR2 ANQGSEA. This CDR3 has 13 residues. V was pared by 3 bases and J by 4 bases, with 12 bases between. The CDR3 is CSVDPQGTYGYTF. CDR3 nucleotides: TGCAGCGTTGACCCACAGGGTACCTATGGCTACACCTTC.